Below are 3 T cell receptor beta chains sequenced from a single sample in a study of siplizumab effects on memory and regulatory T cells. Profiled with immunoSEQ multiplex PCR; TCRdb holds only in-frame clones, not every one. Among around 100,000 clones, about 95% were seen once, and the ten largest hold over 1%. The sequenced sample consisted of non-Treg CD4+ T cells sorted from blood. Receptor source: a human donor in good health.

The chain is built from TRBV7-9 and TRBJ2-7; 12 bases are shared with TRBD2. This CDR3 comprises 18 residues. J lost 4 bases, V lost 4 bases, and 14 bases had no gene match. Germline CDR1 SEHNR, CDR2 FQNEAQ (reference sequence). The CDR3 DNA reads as TGTGCCAGCAGCTCCGGGCGTCGGGCTAGCGGGAGGGATTACGAGCAGTACTTC. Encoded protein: CASSSGRRASGRDYEQYF.

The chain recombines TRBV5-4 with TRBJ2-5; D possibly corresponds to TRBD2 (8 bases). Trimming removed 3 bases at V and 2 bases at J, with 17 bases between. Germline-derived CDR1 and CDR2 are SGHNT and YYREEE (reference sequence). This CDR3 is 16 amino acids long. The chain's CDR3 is CASSSRGGQSQETQYF. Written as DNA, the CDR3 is TGTGCCAGCAGCTCCCGGGGGGGACAGAGTCAAGAGACCCAGTACTTC.

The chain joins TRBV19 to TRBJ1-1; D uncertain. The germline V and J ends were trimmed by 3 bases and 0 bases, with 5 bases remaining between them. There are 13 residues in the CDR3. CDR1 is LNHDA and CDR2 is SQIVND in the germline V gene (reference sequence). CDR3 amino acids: CASSMTVNTEAFF. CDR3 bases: TGTGCCAGTAGTATGACGGTGAACACTGAAGCTTTCTTT.